A selection of T cell receptor beta chains follows, all from one sample in a study of cytomegalovirus exposure and HLA in healthy donors. The protocol was immunoSEQ multiplex PCR, while the TCRdb copy is restricted to in-frame clones and leaves out a portion. The sample holds some 140,000 clones, roughly 80% seen once. The sample was PBMCs. The origin of the receptors is a man aged 18 to 30 in good health and CMV-seronegative. The CDR3 runs from the conserved cysteine through the conserved F or W. D genes are given only for firm matches. Only part of the rows carry a size: once, few, many, or a class if the clone is expanded.

clone_size d_call j_call v_call cdr3_aa cdr3_nt
- - TRBJ2-1 TRBV6-5 CASSKQGTGYNEQFF TGTGCCAGCAGTAAACAGGGAACCGGGTACAATGAGCAGTTCTTC
- - TRBJ1-1 TRBV7-2 CASRSQVGAGNTEAFF TGTGCCAGTCGATCCCAAGTTGGGGCCGGGAACACTGAAGCTTTCTTT
- TRBD1 TRBJ1-5 TRBV5-1 CASSTGQGDQPQHF TGCGCCAGCAGCACGGGACAGGGGGATCAGCCCCAGCATTTT
- - TRBJ1-1 TRBV9 CASSPTDTEAFF TGTGCCAGCAGCCCCACAGACACTGAAGCTTTCTTT
- - TRBJ1-2 TRBV11-2 CASSLFGGAPGYTF TGTGCCAGCAGCTTATTCGGGGGAGCGCCTGGCTACACCTTC
- TRBD2 TRBJ2-1 TRBV4-3 CASSQDYGASGDNEQFF TGCGCCAGCAGCCAAGATTACGGGGCTAGCGGGGATAATGAGCAGTTCTTC
- - TRBJ1-3 TRBV5-8 CASSLAVVSGNTIYF TGTGCCAGCAGCTTGGCCGTCGTCTCTGGAAACACCATATATTTT
once TRBD1 TRBJ2-3 TRBV19 CASRRTGVTDTQYF TGTGCCAGTAGGCGGACAGGTGTCACAGATACGCAGTATTTT
- - TRBJ2-7 TRBV15 CATSRDWNMREQYF TGTGCCACCAGCAGAGATTGGAATATGCGGGAGCAGTACTTC
- - TRBJ2-7 TRBV10-3 CAISGWRGPTYEQYF TGTGCCATCAGTGGGTGGCGGGGGCCGACCTACGAGCAGTACTTC
once - TRBJ2-5 TRBV9 CASSVGPPLETQYF TGTGCCAGCAGCGTAGGTCCCCCTTTAGAGACCCAGTACTTC
once TRBD1 TRBJ2-6 TRBV30 CAWSEGTAGANVLTF TGTGCCTGGAGCGAAGGGACAGCTGGGGCCAACGTCCTGACTTTC
- TRBD1 TRBJ1-1 TRBV15 CATSEPGQGVNLAFF TGTGCCACCAGCGAACCGGGACAGGGGGTGAACCTAGCTTTCTTT
once - TRBJ2-3 TRBV30 CAWSVPGTNTQYF TGTGCCTGGAGTGTACCAGGTACGAATACGCAGTATTTT
- - TRBJ2-7 TRBV6-6 CASSGPNYYEQYF TGTGCCAGCTCGGGTCCAAACTATTACGAGCAGTACTTC
- - TRBJ1-5 TRBV6-5 CASRQGPFSPQHF TGTGCCAGCAGGCAGGGGCCGTTCTCGCCCCAGCATTTT
once TRBD1 TRBJ2-2 TRBV4-1 CASSQEPGQGFGGELFF TGCGCCAGCAGCCAAGAACCAGGACAGGGGTTCGGCGGGGAGCTGTTTTTT
- - TRBJ1-4 TRBV5-1 CASSVEGLTNEKLFF TGCGCCAGCAGCGTGGAGGGGCTTACTAATGAAAAACTGTTTTTT
- TRBD1 TRBJ2-7 TRBV27 CASSHTGVPYEQYF TGTGCCAGCAGTCATACAGGGGTTCCCTACGAGCAGTACTTC
- TRBD1 TRBJ1-1 TRBV30 CAWTVGQGQLGTEAFF TGTGCCTGGACTGTGGGACAGGGCCAATTGGGCACTGAAGCTTTCTTT
- - TRBJ2-5 TRBV6-5 CASSAPPTGGETQYF TGTGCCAGCAGTGCCCCTCCGACAGGAGGAGAGACCCAGTACTTC
- - TRBJ1-6 TRBV9 CASSARPADNSPLHF TGTGCCAGCAGCGCTCGACCGGCGGATAATTCACCCCTCCACTTT
- - TRBJ2-7 TRBV27 CASSSRYEQYF TGTGCCAGCAGTTCCCGGTACGAGCAGTACTTC
- TRBD1 TRBJ1-2 TRBV7-2 CASSLGTGDYGYTF TGTGCCAGCAGCTTAGGGACAGGGGACTATGGCTACACCTTC
- - TRBJ1-1 TRBV7-8 CASSLGYRGNTEAFF TGTGCCAGCAGCTTAGGGTATAGGGGGAACACTGAAGCTTTCTTT
- - TRBJ1-5 TRBV7-9 CASSRNQEPQHF TGTGCCAGCAGCCGTAACCAGGAGCCCCAGCATTTT
- - TRBJ2-5 TRBV18 CASSRGGETQYF TGTGCCAGCTCTAGAGGAGGAGAGACCCAGTACTTC
- - TRBJ1-1 TRBV19 CASSMSGNTEAFF TGTGCCAGTAGTATGAGTGGGAACACTGAAGCTTTCTTT
- - TRBJ1-2 TRBV29-1 CSVARGGGYTF TGCAGCGTTGCCAGGGGTGGAGGCTACACCTTC
- - TRBJ2-7 TRBV10-3 CAISESAQDEQYF TGTGCCATCAGTGAGTCTGCGCAGGACGAGCAGTACTTC
- - TRBJ2-2 TRBV10-3 CAIGWTANTGELFF TGTGCCATTGGCTGGACAGCGAACACCGGGGAGCTGTTTTTT
- - TRBJ2-2 TRBV27 CASRMGGGELFF TGTGCCAGCAGGATGGGGGGCGGGGAGCTGTTTTTT
- TRBD2 TRBJ2-5 TRBV11-2 CASSLLGLAGKETQYF TGTGCCAGCAGCTTACTAGGACTAGCGGGGAAAGAGACCCAGTACTTC
- TRBD1 TRBJ2-3 TRBV7-9 CASIDGTGSADTQYF TGTGCCAGCATCGACGGGACAGGCTCGGCAGATACGCAGTATTTT
- - TRBJ1-1 TRBV7-3 CASSLGRAGANTEAFF TGTGCCAGCAGCTTAGGTAGGGCAGGGGCGAACACTGAAGCTTTCTTT
- - TRBJ1-1 TRBV5-4 CASSLSSRGKSTEAFF TGTGCCAGCAGCTTGTCTAGCAGGGGAAAGAGCACTGAAGCTTTCTTT
- - TRBJ1-2 TRBV5-1 CASSLEFLRGNYGYTF TGCGCCAGCAGCTTGGAGTTTCTGCGGGGAAACTATGGCTACACCTTC
- TRBD1 TRBJ1-1 TRBV9 CASSARGRGGTEAFF TGTGCCAGCAGCGCCAGGGGGCGGGGCGGCACTGAAGCTTTCTTT